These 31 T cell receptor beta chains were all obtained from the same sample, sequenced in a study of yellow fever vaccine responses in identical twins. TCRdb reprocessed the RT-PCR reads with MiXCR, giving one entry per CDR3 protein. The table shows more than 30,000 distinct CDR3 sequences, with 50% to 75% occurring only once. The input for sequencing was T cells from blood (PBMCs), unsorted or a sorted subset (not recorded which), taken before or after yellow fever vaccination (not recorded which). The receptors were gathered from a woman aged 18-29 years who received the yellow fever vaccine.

This CDR3 reads CASSQTTGTGAEKLFF. The CDR3 DNA is TGCGCCAGCAGCCAAACCACCGGGACAGGGGCTGAAAAACTGTTTTTT. The chain links TRBV4-1 to TRBJ1-4; 10 bases line up with TRBD1. This CDR3 contains 16 residues. With V trimmed by 2 bases and J by 7 bases, 7 bases remained unmatched. Germline loops: CDR1 MGHRA, CDR2 YSYEKL.

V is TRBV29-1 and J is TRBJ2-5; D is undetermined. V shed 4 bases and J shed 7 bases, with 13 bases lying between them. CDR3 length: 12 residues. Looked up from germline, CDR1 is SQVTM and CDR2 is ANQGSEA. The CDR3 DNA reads TGCAGCGTTGTGGAGTCTAAGGGGACCCAGTACTTC. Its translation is CSVVESKGTQYF.

Here the CDR3 DNA reads TGCAGCGTTGAACAACAGGGTGTGTATGGCTACACCTTC. Its translation: CSVEQQGVYGYTF. The rearrangement joins TRBV29-1 to TRBJ1-2, with a weak D call TRBD1 (6 bases). CDR1 SQVTM and CDR2 ANQGSEA come from the germline V gene. This CDR3 contains 13 residues. With 2 bases removed from V and 5 bases from J, the gap between germline ends came to 12 bases.

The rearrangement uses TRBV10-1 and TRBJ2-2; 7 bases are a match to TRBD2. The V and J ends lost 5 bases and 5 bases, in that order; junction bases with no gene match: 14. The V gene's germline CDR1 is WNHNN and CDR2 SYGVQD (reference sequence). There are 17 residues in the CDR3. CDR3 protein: CASSPQWGGSGTGELFF. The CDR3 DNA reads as TGCGCCAGCAGTCCGCAGTGGGGCGGGAGTGGGACCGGGGAGCTGTTTTTT.

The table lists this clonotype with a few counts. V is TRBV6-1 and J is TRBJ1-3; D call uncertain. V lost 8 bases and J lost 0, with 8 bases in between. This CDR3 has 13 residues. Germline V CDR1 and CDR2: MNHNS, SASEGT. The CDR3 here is CASRGSSGNTIYF. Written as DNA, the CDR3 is TGTGCCAGCCGAGGTAGCTCTGGAAACACCATATATTTT.

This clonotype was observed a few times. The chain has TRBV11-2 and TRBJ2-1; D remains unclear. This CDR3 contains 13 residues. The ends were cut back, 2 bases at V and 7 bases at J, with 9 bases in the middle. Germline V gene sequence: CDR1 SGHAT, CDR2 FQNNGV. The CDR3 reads CASSLRVWNEQFF. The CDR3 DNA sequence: TGTGCCAGCAGCTTACGCGTTTGGAATGAGCAGTTCTTC.

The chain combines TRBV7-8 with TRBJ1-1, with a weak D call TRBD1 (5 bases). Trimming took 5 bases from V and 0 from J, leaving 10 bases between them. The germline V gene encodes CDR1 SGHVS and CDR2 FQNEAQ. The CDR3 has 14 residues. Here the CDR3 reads CASSIREVNTEAFF. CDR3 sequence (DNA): TGTGCCAGCAGCATCAGGGAGGTGAACACTGAAGCTTTCTTT.

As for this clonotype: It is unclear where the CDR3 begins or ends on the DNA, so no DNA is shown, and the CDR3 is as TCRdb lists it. This CDR3 is CASSPSGLPRTGSCFF. The V call is TRBV7-3, the J call TRBJ2-2; the D call TRBD2 from the table was never checked on the DNA. Both ends counted, the CDR3 spans 16 residues. CDR1 and CDR2 (germline): SGHTA, FQGTGA.

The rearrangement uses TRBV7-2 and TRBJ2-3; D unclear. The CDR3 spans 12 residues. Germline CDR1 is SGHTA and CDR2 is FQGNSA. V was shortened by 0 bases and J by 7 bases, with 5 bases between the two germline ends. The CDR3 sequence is CASSLAANTQYF. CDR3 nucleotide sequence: TGTGCCAGCAGCTTAGCGGCGAATACGCAGTATTTT.

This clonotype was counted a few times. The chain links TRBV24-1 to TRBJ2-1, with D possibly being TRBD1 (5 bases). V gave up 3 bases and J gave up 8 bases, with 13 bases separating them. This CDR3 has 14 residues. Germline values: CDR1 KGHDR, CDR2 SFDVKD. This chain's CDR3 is CATSDRRAWDEQFF. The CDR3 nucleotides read TGTGCCACCAGTGATCGCAGGGCCTGGGATGAGCAGTTCTTC.

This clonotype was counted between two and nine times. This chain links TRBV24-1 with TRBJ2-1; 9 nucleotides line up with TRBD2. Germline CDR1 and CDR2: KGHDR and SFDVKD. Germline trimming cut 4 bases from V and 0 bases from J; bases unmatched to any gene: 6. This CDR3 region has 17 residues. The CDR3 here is CATSDRTSASSYNEQFF. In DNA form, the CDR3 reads TGTGCCACCAGTGACCGGACTAGCGCAAGCTCCTACAATGAGCAGTTCTTC.

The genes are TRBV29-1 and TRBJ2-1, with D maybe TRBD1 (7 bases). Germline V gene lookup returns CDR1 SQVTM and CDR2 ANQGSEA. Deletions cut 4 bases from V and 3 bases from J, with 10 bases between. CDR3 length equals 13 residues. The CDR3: CSVAQGGYNEQFF. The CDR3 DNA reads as TGCAGCGTTGCTCAGGGGGGCTACAATGAGCAGTTCTTC.

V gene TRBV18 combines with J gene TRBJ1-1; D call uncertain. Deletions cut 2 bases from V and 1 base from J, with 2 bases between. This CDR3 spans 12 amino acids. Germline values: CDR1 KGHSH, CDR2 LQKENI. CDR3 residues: CASSPENTEAFF. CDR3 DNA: TGTGCCAGCTCACCAGAGAACACTGAAGCTTTCTTT.

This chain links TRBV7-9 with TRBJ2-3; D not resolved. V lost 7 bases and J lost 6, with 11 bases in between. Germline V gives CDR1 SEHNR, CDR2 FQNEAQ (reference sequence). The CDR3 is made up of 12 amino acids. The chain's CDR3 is CASKSGVDTQYF. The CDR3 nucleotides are TGTGCCAGCAAATCTGGGGTGGATACGCAGTATTTT.

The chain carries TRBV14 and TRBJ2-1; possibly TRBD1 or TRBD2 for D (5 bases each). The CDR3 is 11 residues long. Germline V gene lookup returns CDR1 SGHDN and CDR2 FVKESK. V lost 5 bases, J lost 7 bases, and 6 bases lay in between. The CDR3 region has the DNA TGTGCCAGCAGCGGGGGAAATGAGCAGTTCTTC. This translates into CASSGGNEQFF.

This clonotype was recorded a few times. The CDR3 nucleotides are TGCGCCAGCAGCCAAGAGCAGCTGGGCTACGAGCAGTACGTC. It codes for CASSQEQLGYEQYV. The gene calls are TRBV4-1 and TRBJ2-7, with D uncertain. This CDR3 comprises 14 residues. Germline CDR1 and CDR2: MGHRA and YSYEKL. V was trimmed by 0 bases and J by 3 bases, leaving 9 bases between them.

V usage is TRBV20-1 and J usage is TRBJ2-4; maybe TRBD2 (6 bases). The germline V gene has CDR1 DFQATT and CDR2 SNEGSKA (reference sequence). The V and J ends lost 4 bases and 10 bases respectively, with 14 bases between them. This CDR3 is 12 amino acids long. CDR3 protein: CSANGWGEIQYF. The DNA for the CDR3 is TGCAGTGCTAACGGTTGGGGGGAAATTCAGTACTTC.

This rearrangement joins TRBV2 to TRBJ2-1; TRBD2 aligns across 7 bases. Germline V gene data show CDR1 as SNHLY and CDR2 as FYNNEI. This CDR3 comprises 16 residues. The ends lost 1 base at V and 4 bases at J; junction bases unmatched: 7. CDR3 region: CASSEVRLAVYNEQFF. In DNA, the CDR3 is TGTGCCAGCAGTGAAGTACGACTAGCAGTTTACAATGAGCAGTTCTTC.

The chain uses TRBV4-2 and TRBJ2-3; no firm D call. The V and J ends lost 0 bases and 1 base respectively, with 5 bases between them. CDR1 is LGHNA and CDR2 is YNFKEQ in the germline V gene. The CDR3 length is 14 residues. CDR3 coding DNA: TGTGCCAGCAGCCAAGACCCAGGCACAGATACGCAGTATTTT. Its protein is CASSQDPGTDTQYF.

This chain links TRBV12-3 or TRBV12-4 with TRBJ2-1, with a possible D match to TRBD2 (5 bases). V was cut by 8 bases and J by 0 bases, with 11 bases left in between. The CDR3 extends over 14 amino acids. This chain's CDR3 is CASRLADSYNEQFF. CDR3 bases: TGTGCCAGCCGGCTAGCTGACTCCTACAATGAGCAGTTCTTC.

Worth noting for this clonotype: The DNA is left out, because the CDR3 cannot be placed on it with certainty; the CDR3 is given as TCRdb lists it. CDR3 sequence: CASSFGTGAIRYF. The chain joins TRBV12-3 or TRBV12-4 to TRBJ2-3; whether TRBD1, the table's D call, matches the DNA was not checked. Counting both end residues, the CDR3 totals 13 amino acids.

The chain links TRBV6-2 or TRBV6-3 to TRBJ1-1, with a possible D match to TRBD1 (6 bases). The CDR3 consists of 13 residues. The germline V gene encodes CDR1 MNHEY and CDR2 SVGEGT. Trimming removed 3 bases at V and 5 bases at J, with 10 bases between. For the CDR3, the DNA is TGTGCCAGCAGTTATACCGACAGGACTGAAGCTTTCTTT. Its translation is CASSYTDRTEAFF.

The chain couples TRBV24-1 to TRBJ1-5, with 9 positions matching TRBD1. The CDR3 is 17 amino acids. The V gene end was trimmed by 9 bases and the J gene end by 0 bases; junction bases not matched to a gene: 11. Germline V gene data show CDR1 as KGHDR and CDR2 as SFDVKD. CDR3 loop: CATGPAGTGTSNQPQHF. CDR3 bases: TGTGCCACCGGACCTGCCGGGACAGGGACTAGCAATCAGCCCCAGCATTTT.

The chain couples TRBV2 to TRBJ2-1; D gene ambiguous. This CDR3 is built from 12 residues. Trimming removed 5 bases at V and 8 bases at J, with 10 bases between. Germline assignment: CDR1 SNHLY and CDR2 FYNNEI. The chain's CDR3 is CASSKVEDEQFF. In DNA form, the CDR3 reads TGTGCCAGCAGTAAGGTCGAGGATGAGCAGTTCTTC.

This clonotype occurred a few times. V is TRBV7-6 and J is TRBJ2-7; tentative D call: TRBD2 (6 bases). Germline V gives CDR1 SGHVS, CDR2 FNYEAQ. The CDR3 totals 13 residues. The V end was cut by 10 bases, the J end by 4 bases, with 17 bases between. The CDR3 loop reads CATPGLLSYEQYF. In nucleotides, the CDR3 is TGTGCCACTCCGGGACTTCTCTCATACGAGCAGTACTTC.

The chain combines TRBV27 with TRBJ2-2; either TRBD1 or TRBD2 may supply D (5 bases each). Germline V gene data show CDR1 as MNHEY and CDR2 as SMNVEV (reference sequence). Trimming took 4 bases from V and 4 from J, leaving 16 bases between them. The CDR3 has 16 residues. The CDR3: CASSSSGTTTTGELFF. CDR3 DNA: TGTGCCAGCAGTTCGTCCGGGACCACAACCACCGGGGAGCTGTTTTTT.

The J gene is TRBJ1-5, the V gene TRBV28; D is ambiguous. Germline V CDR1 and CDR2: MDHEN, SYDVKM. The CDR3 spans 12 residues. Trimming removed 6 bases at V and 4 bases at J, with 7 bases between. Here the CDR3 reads CASRDVNQPQHF. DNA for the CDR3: TGTGCCAGCAGGGACGTAAATCAGCCCCAGCATTTT.

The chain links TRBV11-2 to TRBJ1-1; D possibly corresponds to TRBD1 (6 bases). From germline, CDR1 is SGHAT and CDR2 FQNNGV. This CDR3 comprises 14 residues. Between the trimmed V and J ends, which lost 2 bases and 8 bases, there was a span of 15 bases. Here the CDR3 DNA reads TGTGCCAGCAGCTTAAGCCCGGGACAAGGGGAAGCTTTCTTT. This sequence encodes CASSLSPGQGEAFF.

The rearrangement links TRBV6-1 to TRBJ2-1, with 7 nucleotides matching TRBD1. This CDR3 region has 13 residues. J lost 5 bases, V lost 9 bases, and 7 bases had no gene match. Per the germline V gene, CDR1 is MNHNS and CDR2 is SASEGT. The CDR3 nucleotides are TGTGCCAGTATGGGACAGCTTCACAATGAGCAGTTCTTC. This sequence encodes CASMGQLHNEQFF.

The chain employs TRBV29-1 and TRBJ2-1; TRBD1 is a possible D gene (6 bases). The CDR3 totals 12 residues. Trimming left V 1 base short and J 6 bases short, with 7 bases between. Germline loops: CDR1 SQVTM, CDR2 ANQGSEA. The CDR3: CSVEADSNEQFF. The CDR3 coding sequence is TGCAGCGTTGAAGCGGACAGCAATGAGCAGTTCTTC.

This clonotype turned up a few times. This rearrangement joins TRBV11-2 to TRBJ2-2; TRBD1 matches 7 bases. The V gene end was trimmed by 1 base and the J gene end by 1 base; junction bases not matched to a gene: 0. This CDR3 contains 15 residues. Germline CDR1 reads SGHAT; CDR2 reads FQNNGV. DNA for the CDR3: TGTGCCAGCAGCTTAGGACAGGGGAACACCGGGGAGCTGTTTTTT. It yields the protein CASSLGQGNTGELFF.